This TCR beta chain was obtained from a study of shared clonotypes between healthy human individuals. Study overall: Per donor, three plates held CD4 naive cells, three held CD4 memory, two held CD8 naive and one held CD8 memory. Study outcomes and limitations: Non-shared clonotypes had lower generation probabilities than those shared by all four donors.

The CDR3 totals 16 residues. V was clipped by 1 base and J by 4 bases, with 13 bases between them. Germline V lookup: CDR1 SGHNT, CDR2 YENEEA. Deep-level settings were used for running the assay. Here immunoSEQ multiplex PCR was the method, and the copy in TCRdb shows in-frame clones only, minus some. The sample contains almost 700,000 clones, around 92% of which appear only once. As concerns this clone: Its antigen is as yet unknown.

Naive CD8 cells comprised CD45RO-negative, CCR7-positively selected cells, excluding terminally differentiated effector memory CD45RA+ cells. This rearrangement joins TRBV11-3 to TRBJ2-2; D call uncertain. The clonotype comes from a man aged 25-45 years in good health. Sequencing was carried out using naive CD8+ T cells sorted from blood. The CDR3 bases are TGTGCCAGCAGCTTAGGAAGAGGCGCGGTCACCGGGGAGCTGTTTTTT. The encoded protein is CASSLGRGAVTGELFF.